The clone carrying this T cell receptor (beta chain) came up a few times. What it recognizes is unknown. This entry comes from a study of regulatory T cells in long-lasting Graves disease. Notes on the study in general: Persistent disease favored TRBV28, TRBJ1-2 and TRBJ2-5. Among persistent patients, a larger number of public clonotypes were shared (about 3,000) than among newly diagnosed patients (about 950).

V shed 2 bases and J shed 1 base, with 15 bases lying between them. This CDR3 is 16 amino acids long. CDR1 is MGHRA and CDR2 is YSYEKL in the germline V gene. CDR3-region Arm-PCR and iRepertoire HTBI primers produced the TCR beta libraries. TCRdb processed the multiplex PCR reads anew with MiXCR; each CDR3 protein has one entry. The repertoire holds some 400,000 distinct CDR3 sequences, with about 15% as singletons. Time point here: newly diagnosed GD, antithyroid drugs for less than 3 months. With RNA extracted from PBMCs as input, the TCR library was made. Patients met American Thyroid Association criteria for Graves' disease. The same data also went into a second study, on T cells in Graves' hyperthyroidism and ophthalmopathy. That investigation notes: Exclusion of patients followed from uncontrolled infection, other autoimmune disease, pregnancy or lactation.

The clonotype originates from a woman aged 25 to 39 with Graves disease. The chain combines TRBV4-1 with TRBJ2-7; tentative D call: TRBD1 (5 bases). The sample in question was peripheral blood mononuclear cells (PBMCs), obtained at new diagnosis, from a patient treated with antithyroid drugs. The CDR3 region is CASSQMGRATSYEQYF. CDR3 bases: TGCGCCAGCAGCCAAATGGGCAGGGCTACGTCCTACGAGCAGTACTTC.